This TCR beta chain comes out of a study of blood T cell repertoires in COVID-19. During active infection, Seattle patients enrolled and were then monitored through disease. Data came from immunoSEQ multiplex PCR; TCRdb stores just in-frame clones and leaves some out. The sample shows 250,000 to 350,000 clones, 80% to 85% of them seen only once. This CDR3 has 15 amino acids. Unmatched junction bases numbered 5, after V lost 5 bases and J lost 5 bases. Germline CDR1 reads MNHEY; CDR2 reads SVGAGI. This rearrangement joins TRBV6-5 to TRBJ2-2; 10 nucleotides align to TRBD2. The clonotype comes from a person aged 70 to 80 with COVID-19, enrolled during active disease. Sequenced material: peripheral blood. The CDR3 DNA sequence: TGTGCCAGCAGTCGACCGGGACTAGCGACCGGGGAGCTGTTTTTT. Amino acids: CASSRPGLATGELFF.